This T cell receptor beta chain stems from a study of cytomegalovirus exposure and HLA in healthy donors. About the research overall: Genotyping showed 81% of over 350 donors falling in the Caucasian-associated ancestry cluster.

Study conclusions and caveats: Later, TCR association rates were found to vary by HLA locus, highest for DRB1 and lowest for HLA-C.

The germline V gene encodes CDR1 LGHNA and CDR2 YNFKEQ. V lost 4 bases, J lost 2 bases, and 14 bases lay in between. The CDR3 length is 15 residues. It was with 60 Vbeta and 13 Jbeta primers that the PCR ran. Sequencing was performed with immunoSEQ multiplex PCR; in TCRdb, only in-frame clones are kept and a portion is missing. The data show roughly 100,000 clones, roughly four fifths seen once. As regards this clone: Its antigen is currently unknown.

This chain joins TRBV4-2 and TRBJ1-2; D gene uncertain. Sequenced: PBMCs. This TCR was sampled from a middle-aged man in good health and CMV-seronegative. The CDR3 bases are TGTGCCAGCAGCCCCCAATCCGACACGAACTATGGCTACACCTTC. This translates into CASSPQSDTNYGYTF.